The following is a T cell receptor beta chain sequence with its context. This sample was included in a study of blood T cell repertoires in COVID-19. Looking at the study overall: Samples taken during acute and convalescent COVID-19 were collected in the United States, Italy and Spain. T cells, B-cell-depleted T cells, or PBMCs provided the cDNA or gDNA that served as material.

Study processing details: Reference gene primer amplification yielded estimated nucleated cell counts. Libraries were prepared by immunoSEQ multiplex PCR; TCRdb keeps only in-frame clonotypes and omits some of them. The V and J calls and clone size were taken over from that table, and D and trimming were inferred from the DNA. In the table there are approximately 150,000 clones, roughly 80% of which are singletons. The source is a human donor in a cohort sampled during active COVID-19. The sequenced material came from peripheral blood.

The CDR3 is CASFVGEGLLADTQYF. In DNA form, the CDR3 reads TGTGCCAGTTTTGTGGGGGAGGGCCTTTTGGCAGATACGCAGTATTTT. The V gene is TRBV19, the J gene TRBJ2-3; 7 bases match TRBD2. The V gene end was trimmed by 8 bases and the J gene end by 4 bases; junction bases not matched to a gene: 15. The germline V gene encodes CDR1 LNHDA and CDR2 SQIVND (reference sequence). The CDR3 consists of 16 residues. Drawing the rest from reference TRBV19 and TRBJ2-3, the complete variable domain is DGGITQSPKYLFRKEGQNVTLSCEQNLNHDAMYWYRQDPGQGLRLIYYSQIVNDFQKGDIAEGYSVSREKKESFPLTVTSAQKNPTAFYLCASFVGEGLLADTQYFGPGTRLTVL.